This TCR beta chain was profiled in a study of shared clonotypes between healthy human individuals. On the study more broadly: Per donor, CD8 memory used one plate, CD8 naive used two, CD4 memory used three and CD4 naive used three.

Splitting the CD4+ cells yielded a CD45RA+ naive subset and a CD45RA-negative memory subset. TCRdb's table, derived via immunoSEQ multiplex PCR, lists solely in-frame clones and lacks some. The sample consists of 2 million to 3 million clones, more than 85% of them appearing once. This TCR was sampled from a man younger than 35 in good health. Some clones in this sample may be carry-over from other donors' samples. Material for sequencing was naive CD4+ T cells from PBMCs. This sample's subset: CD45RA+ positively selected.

CDR3 loop: CSVDSVPGQFF. The CDR3 DNA sequence: TGCAGCGTTGACTCGGTCCCTGGGCAGTTCTTC. The rearrangement uses TRBV29-1 and TRBJ2-1; no definite D call. V was pared by 3 bases and J by 12 bases, with 12 bases between. Germline lookup yields CDR1 SQVTM and CDR2 ANQGSEA. The length of the CDR3 is 11 residues.